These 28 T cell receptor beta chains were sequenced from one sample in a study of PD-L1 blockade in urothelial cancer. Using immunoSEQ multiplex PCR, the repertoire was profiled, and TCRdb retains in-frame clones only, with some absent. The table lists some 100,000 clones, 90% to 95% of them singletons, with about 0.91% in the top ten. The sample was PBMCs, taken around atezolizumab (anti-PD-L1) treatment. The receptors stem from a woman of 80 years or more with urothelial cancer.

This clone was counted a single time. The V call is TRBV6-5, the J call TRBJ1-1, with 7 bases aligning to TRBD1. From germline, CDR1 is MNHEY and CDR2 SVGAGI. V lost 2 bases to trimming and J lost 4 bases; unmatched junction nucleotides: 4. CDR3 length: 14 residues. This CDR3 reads CASSYRGLSTEAFF. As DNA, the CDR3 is TGTGCCAGCAGTTACAGGGGGCTTAGCACTGAAGCTTTCTTT.

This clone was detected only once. Written as DNA, the CDR3 is TGTGCCAGCAGTGGTGGTCAGATTAATCAGCCCCAGCATTTT. Protein: CASSGGQINQPQHF. The chain has TRBV2 and TRBJ1-5; D not certain. Germline V lookup: CDR1 SNHLY, CDR2 FYNNEI. The CDR3 is 14 residues long. V was clipped by 4 bases and J by 4 bases, with 11 bases between them.

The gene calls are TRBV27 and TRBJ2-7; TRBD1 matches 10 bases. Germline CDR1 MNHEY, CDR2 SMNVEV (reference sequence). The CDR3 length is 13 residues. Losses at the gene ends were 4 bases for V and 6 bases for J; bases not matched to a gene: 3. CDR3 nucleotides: TGTGCCAGCAGTTGGACAGGGGGATCCGAGCAGTACTTC. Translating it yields CASSWTGGSEQYF.

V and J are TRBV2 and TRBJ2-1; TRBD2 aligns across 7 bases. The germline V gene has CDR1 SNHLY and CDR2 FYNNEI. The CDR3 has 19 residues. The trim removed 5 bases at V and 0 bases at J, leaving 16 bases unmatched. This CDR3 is CASSLQGLGFLSSYNEQFF. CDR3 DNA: TGTGCCAGCAGTTTGCAAGGACTAGGGTTCTTAAGCTCCTACAATGAGCAGTTCTTC.

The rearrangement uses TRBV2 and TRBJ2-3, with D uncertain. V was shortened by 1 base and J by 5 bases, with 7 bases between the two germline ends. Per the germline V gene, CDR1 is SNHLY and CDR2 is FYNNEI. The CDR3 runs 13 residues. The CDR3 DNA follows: TGTGCCAGCAGTGAAGGGCACGTAGATACGCAGTATTTT. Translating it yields CASSEGHVDTQYF.

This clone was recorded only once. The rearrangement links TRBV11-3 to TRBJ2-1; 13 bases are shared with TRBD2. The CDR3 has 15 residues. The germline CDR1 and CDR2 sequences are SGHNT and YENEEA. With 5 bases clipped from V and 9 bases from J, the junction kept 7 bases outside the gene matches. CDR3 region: CASSTRTSGSFEQFF. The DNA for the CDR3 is TGTGCCAGCAGCACTAGGACTAGCGGGAGCTTTGAGCAGTTCTTC.

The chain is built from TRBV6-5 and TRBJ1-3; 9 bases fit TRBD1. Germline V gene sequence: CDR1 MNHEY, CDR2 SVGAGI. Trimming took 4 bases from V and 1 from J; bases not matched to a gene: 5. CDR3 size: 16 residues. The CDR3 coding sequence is TGTGCCAGCAGTTTATCCGGGACAGGGTCTGGAAACACCATATATTTT. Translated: CASSLSGTGSGNTIYF.

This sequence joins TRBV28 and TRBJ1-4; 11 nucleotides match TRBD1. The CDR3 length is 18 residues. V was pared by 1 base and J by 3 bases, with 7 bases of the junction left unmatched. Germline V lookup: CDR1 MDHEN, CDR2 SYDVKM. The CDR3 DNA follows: TGTGCCAGCAGTTTATTCGGACAGGGGGCAGGTTCTAATGAAAAACTGTTTTTT. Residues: CASSLFGQGAGSNEKLFF.

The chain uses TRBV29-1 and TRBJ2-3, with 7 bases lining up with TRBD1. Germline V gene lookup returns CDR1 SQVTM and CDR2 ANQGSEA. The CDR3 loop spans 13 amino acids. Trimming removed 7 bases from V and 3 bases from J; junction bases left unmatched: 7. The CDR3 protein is CSGRQGITDTQYF. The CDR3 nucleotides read TGCAGCGGCAGACAGGGTATAACAGATACGCAGTATTTT.

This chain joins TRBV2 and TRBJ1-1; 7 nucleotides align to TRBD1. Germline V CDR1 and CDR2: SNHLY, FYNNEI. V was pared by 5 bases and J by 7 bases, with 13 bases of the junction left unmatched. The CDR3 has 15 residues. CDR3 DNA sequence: TGTGCCAGCAGTTCCCCCGGGACAGCCTTCTTTGAAGCTTTCTTT. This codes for CASSSPGTAFFEAFF.

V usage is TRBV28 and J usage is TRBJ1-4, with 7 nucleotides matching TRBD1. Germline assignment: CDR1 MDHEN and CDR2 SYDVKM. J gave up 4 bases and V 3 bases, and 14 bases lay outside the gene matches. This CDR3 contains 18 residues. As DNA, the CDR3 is TGTGCCAGCAGTTTCCGGCCTTCAGGGGGTTCTCTTAATGAAAAACTGTTTTTT. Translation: CASSFRPSGGSLNEKLFF.

CDR3 in DNA: TGTGCCAGTAGGGGACAGGGTTTAACCTATCGAATGAACACTGAAGCTTTCTTT. It codes for CASRGQGLTYRMNTEAFF. V gene TRBV19 combines with J gene TRBJ1-1; 9 bases align to TRBD1. There are 18 residues in the CDR3. Germline V lookup: CDR1 LNHDA, CDR2 SQIVND (reference sequence). Germline trimming cut 6 bases from V and 0 bases from J; bases unmatched to any gene: 14.

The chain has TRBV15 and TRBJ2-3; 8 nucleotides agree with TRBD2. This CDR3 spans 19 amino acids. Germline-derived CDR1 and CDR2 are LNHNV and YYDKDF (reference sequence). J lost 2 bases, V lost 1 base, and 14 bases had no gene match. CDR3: CATSRGVIGVAGNTDTQYF. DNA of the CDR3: TGTGCCACCAGCAGAGGGGTCATCGGAGTAGCGGGGAACACAGATACGCAGTATTTT.

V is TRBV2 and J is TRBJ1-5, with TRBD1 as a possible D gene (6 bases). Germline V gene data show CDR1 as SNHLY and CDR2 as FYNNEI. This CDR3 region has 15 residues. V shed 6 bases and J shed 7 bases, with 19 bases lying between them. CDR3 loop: CASRGARSVSQPQHF. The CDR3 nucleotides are TGTGCCAGCAGGGGGGCGAGGAGCGTAAGCCAGCCCCAGCATTTT.

CDR3 protein: CASSLHSRDRGDEQYF. DNA for the CDR3: TGTGCCAGCAGCTTACATTCGAGGGACAGGGGGGACGAGCAGTACTTC. The chain employs TRBV7-3 and TRBJ2-7, with 11 bases that match TRBD1. V lost 2 bases, J lost 5 bases, and 8 bases stayed unmatched. Germline CDR1 and CDR2: SGHTA and FQGTGA. There are 16 residues in the CDR3. Combining the CDR3 with reference TRBV7-3 and TRBJ2-7 gives the whole variable domain GAGVSQTPSNKVTEKGKYVELRCDPISGHTALYWYRQSLGQGPEFLIYFQGTGAADDSGLPNDRFFAVRPEGSVSTLKIQRTERGDSAVYLCASSLHSRDRGDEQYFGPGTRLTVT.

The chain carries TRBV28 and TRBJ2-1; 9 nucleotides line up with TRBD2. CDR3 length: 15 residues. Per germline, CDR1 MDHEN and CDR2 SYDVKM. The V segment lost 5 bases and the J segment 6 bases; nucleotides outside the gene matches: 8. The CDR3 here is CASSLIMTSGNEQFF. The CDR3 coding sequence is TGTGCCAGCAGTCTCATAATGACTAGCGGCAATGAGCAGTTCTTC.

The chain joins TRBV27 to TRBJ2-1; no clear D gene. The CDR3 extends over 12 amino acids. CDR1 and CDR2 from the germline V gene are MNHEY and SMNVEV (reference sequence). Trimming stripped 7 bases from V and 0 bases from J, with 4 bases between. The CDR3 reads CASTSSYNEQFF. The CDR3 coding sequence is TGTGCCAGCACCAGCTCCTACAATGAGCAGTTCTTC.

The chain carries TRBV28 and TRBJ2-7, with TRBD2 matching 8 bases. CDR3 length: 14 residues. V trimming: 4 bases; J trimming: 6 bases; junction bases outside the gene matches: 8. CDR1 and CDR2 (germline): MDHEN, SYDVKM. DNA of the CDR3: TGTGCCAGCAGTTCCGTTGCGGGAGGTGGCGAGCAGTACTTC. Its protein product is CASSSVAGGGEQYF.

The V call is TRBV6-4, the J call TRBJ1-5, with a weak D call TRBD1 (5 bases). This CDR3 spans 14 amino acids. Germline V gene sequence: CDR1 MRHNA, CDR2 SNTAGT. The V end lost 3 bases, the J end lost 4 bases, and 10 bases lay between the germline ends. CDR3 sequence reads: CASSEAGGNQPQHF. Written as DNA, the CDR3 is TGTGCCAGCAGTGAGGCCGGGGGGAATCAGCCCCAGCATTTT.

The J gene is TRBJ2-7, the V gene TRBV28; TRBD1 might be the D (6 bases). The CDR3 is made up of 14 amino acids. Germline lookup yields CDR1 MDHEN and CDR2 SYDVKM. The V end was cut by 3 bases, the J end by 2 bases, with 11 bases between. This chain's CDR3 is CASSFTGRTYEQYF. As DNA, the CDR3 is TGTGCCAGCAGTTTTACAGGGCGGACCTACGAGCAGTACTTC.

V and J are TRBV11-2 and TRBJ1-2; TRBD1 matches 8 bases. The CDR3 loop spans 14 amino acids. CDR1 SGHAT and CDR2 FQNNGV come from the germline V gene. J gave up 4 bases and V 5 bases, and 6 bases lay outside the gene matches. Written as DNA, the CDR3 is TGTGCCAGCAGCCTCGAGGACAGGGCCTATGGCTACACCTTC. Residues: CASSLEDRAYGYTF.

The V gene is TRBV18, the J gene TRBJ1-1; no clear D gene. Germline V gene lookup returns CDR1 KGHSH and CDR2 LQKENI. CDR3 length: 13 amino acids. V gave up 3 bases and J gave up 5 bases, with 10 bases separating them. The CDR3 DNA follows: TGTGCCAGCTCACCTGCGGGTGTGACTGAAGCTTTCTTT. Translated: CASSPAGVTEAFF. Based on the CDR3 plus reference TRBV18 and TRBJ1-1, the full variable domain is NAGVMQNPRHLVRRRGQEARLRCSPMKGHSHVYWYRQLPEEGLKFMVYLQKENIIDESGMPKERFSAEFPKEGPSILRIQQVVRGDSAAYFCASSPAGVTEAFFGQGTRLTVV.

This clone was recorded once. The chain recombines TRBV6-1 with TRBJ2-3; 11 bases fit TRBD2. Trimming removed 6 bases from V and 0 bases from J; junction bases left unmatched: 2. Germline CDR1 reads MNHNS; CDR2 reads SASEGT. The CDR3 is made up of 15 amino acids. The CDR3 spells CASSRLAGSTDTQYF. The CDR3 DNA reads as TGTGCCAGCAGCCGACTAGCGGGAAGCACAGATACGCAGTATTTT.

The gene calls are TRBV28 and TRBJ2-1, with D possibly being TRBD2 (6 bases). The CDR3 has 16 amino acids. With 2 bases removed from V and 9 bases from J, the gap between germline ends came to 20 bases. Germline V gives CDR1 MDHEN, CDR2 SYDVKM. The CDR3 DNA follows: TGTGCCAGCAGTTTAGTGTCGGGACTTCATGGGGGTGAGCAGTTCTTC. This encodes CASSLVSGLHGGEQFF.

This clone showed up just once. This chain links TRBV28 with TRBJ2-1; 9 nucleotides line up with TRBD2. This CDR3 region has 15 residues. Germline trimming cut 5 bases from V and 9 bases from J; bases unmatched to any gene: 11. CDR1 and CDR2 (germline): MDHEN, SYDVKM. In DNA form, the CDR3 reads TGTGCCAGCAGTCCACCCGGGACTAGCATTATTGAGCAGTTCTTC. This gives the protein CASSPPGTSIIEQFF.

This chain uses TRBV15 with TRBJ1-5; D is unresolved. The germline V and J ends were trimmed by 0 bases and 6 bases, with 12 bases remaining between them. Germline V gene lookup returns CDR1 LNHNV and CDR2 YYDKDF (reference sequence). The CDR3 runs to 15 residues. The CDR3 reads CATSRDSGVGQPQHF. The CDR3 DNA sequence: TGTGCCACCAGCAGAGATTCCGGGGTCGGTCAGCCCCAGCATTTT.

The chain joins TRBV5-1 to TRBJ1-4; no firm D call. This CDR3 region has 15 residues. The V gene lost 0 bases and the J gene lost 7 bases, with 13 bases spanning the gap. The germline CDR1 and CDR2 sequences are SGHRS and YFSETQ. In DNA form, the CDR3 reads TGCGCCAGCAGCTTGGGCGGGCAGTCCGGTGAAAAACTGTTTTTT. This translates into CASSLGGQSGEKLFF.

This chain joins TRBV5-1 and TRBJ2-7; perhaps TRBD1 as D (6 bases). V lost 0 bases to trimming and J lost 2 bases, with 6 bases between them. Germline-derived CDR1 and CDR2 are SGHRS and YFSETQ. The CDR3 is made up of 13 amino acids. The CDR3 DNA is TGCGCCAGCAGCTTGGACAGGGCCTACGAGCAGTACTTC. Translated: CASSLDRAYEQYF.